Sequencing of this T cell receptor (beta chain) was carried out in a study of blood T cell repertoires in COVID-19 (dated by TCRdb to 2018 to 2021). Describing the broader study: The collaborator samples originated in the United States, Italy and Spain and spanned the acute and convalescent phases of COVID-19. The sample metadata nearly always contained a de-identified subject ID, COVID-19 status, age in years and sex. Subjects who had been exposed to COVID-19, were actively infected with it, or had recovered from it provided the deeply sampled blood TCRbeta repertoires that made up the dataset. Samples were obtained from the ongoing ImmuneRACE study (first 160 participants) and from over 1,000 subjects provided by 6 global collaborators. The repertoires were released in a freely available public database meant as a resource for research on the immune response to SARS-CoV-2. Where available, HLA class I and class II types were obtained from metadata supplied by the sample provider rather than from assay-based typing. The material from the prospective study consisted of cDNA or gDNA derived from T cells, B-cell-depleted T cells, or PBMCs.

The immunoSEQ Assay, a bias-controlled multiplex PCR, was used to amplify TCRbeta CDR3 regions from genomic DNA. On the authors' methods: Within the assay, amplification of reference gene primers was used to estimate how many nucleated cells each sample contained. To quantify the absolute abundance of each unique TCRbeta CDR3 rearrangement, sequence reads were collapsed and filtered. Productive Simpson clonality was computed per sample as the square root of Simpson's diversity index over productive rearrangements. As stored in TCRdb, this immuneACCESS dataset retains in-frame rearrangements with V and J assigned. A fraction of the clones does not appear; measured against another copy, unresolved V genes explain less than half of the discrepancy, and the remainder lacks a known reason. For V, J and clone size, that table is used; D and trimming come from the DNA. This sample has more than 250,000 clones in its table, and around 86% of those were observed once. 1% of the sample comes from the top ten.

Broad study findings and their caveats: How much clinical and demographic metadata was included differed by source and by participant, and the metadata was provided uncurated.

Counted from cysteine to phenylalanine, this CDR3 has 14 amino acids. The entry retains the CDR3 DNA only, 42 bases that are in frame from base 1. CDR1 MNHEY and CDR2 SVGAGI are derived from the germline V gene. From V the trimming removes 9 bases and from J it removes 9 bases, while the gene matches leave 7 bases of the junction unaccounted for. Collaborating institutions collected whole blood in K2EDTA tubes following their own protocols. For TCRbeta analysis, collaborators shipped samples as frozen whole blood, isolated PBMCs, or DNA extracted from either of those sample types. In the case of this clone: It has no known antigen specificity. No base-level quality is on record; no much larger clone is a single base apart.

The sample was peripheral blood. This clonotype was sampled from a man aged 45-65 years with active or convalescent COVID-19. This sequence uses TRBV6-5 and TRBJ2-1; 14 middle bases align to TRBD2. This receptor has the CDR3 CASTRLAGGSEQFF. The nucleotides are TGTGCCAGTACTAGACTAGCGGGGGGGAGTGAGCAGTTCTTC.